Below, 3 T cell receptor beta chains from the same sample are listed, as sequenced in a study of blood T cell repertoires in COVID-19. Assay used: immunoSEQ multiplex PCR; TCRdb lists only in-frame clones, some missing. The profile shows about 80,000 clones, approximately 89% of them singletons. Material for sequencing was peripheral blood. The receptors stem from a woman older than 75 with acute or convalescent COVID-19.

The V and J genes are TRBV5-1 and TRBJ2-1; 12 positions agree with TRBD1. This CDR3 is 14 amino acids long. From germline, CDR1 is SGHRS and CDR2 YFSETQ. The V segment lost 4 bases and the J segment 7 bases; nucleotides outside the gene matches: 3. The CDR3 loop reads CASSRGQGANEQFF. As DNA, the CDR3 is TGCGCCAGCAGCCGGGGACAGGGGGCGAATGAGCAGTTCTTC.

The chain links TRBV7-9 to TRBJ2-1, with 8 bases that match TRBD1. Losses at the gene ends were 5 bases for V and 6 bases for J; bases not matched to a gene: 9. CDR1 is SEHNR, CDR2 FQNEAQ, per germline (reference sequence). The CDR3 consists of 15 residues. CDR3 sequence (DNA): TGTGCCAGCAGCCCCCCAGGGGGCACCATCAATGAGCAGTTCTTC. The encoded protein is CASSPPGGTINEQFF.

The chain combines TRBV9 with TRBJ1-1; TRBD1 matches at 8 bases. Looked up from germline, CDR1 is SGDLS and CDR2 is YYNGEE. CDR3 length: 17 amino acids. Germline trimming cut 7 bases from V and 3 bases from J; bases unmatched to any gene: 17. CDR3 nucleotides: TGTGCCAGCGTCCCCGTGAGGACAGGGATTCGGTACACTGAAGCTTTCTTT. It yields the protein CASVPVRTGIRYTEAFF.